This T cell receptor beta chain is from a study of response to subunit inactivated influenza vaccine. The CDR3 has 14 residues. Germline-derived CDR1 and CDR2 are SGHTA and FQGNSA. V lost 5 bases to trimming and J lost 6 bases; unmatched junction nucleotides: 9. This clonotype was detected only a few times. The antigen is unknown. Study outcomes and limitations: Seasonal influenza vaccination, on each occasion, was suggested by the authors to recruit few new T cells.

One entry per CDR3 protein results from TCRdb running MiXCR on the RT-PCR reads. This repertoire shows over 450,000 distinct CDR3 sequences, around 13% found once; its top ten account for around 14%. The chain employs TRBV7-2 and TRBJ2-5; 7 bases match TRBD1. This sequence was found in a man in his forties or fifties who received an inactivated influenza vaccine. The specimen comprised PBMCs from blood, sampled roughly 45 days after vaccination. The chain's CDR3 is CASSTGQPLQTQYF. CDR3 bases: TGTGCCAGCAGCACGGGACAGCCGCTGCAGACCCAGTACTTC.